The rows below give T cell receptor beta chains drawn from one sample of a study of shared clonotypes between healthy human individuals. Produced via immunoSEQ multiplex PCR; TCRdb's table is partial and in-frame only. The sample yields over a million clones, 75% to 85% seen once. The material sequenced was memory CD4+ T cells from PBMCs. These receptors were obtained from a man younger than 30 in good health. Some clones in this sample may be carry-over from other donors' samples. The CDR3 runs from the conserved cysteine through the conserved F or W. A D gene is named only where the DNA matches it firmly. Rows give clone size only sometimes, using once, few, many, or a class for an expanded clone.

V gene	clone size	J gene	D gene	CDR3 protein	CDR3 DNA
TRBV21-1	.	TRBJ2-2	.	CASPLGTANTGELFF	TGTGCCAGCCCCCTGGGGACAGCGAACACCGGGGAGCTGTTTTTT
TRBV6-5	.	TRBJ2-3	TRBD2	CASSLGGVEPDTQYF	TGTGCCAGCAGTTTGGGGGGGGTCGAGCCAGATACGCAGTATTTT
TRBV5-1	.	TRBJ2-2	.	CASRPPGTNTGELFF	TGCGCCAGCAGACCGCCAGGTACGAACACCGGGGAGCTGTTTTTT
TRBV4-1	.	TRBJ1-2	.	CASSQENGKASKDYGYTF	TGCGCCAGCAGCCAGGAAAACGGGAAAGCGAGTAAGGACTATGGCTACACCTTC
TRBV7-2	.	TRBJ2-5	TRBD1	CASSLTGNQETQYF	TGTGCCAGCAGCCTGACAGGGAACCAAGAGACCCAGTACTTC
TRBV19	.	TRBJ1-2	.	CASSMGLIYGYTF	TGTGCCAGTAGTATGGGGCTAATCTATGGCTACACCTTC
TRBV28	.	TRBJ1-2	.	CASSLSRGYYGYTF	TGTGCCAGCAGTTTATCCAGGGGTTACTATGGCTACACCTTC
TRBV6-8	.	TRBJ2-7	.	CASNGQLSPGRYF	TGTGCCAGCAACGGACAGCTCTCCCCCGGGCGGTACTTC
TRBV2	many	TRBJ2-7	.	CASSSRASEQYF	TGTGCCAGCAGCTCTCGGGCGAGTGAGCAGTACTTC
TRBV6-1	.	TRBJ1-2	.	CASTVSLYGYTF	TGTGCCAGCACAGTTTCGCTCTATGGCTACACCTTC
TRBV15	.	TRBJ2-5	.	CATSPRGIPGRETQYF	TGTGCCACCAGCCCCCGCGGGATTCCGGGGCGAGAGACCCAGTACTTC
TRBV30	.	TRBJ2-3	.	CAWSVGSYRTDTQYF	TGTGCCTGGAGTGTTGGGTCCTATCGCACAGATACGCAGTATTTT
TRBV29-1	.	TRBJ2-3	.	CSVEAQTRTDTQYF	TGCAGCGTTGAAGCTCAAACCCGAACAGATACGCAGTATTTT
TRBV4-2	.	TRBJ2-1	.	CASSQGTILDNEQFF	TGTGCCAGCAGCCAAGGGACTATTCTCGACAATGAGCAGTTCTTC
TRBV6-5	.	TRBJ1-2	TRBD1	CASSYSRQGIFGYTF	TGTGCCAGCAGTTACTCCCGACAGGGAATTTTTGGCTACACCTTC
TRBV5-1	.	TRBJ1-1	.	CASSWAGPRQAFF	TGCGCCAGCAGCTGGGCAGGGCCTAGACAAGCTTTCTTT
TRBV7-9	.	TRBJ2-3	.	CASSLRQFPADTQYF	TGTGCCAGCAGCTTACGACAGTTCCCCGCAGATACGCAGTATTTT
TRBV5-5	.	TRBJ2-7	.	CASSSAPVVYEQYF	TGTGCCAGCAGCTCCGCCCCGGTTGTTTACGAGCAGTACTTC
TRBV29-1	.	TRBJ1-2	.	CSVDPSNYGYTF	TGCAGCGTTGACCCTTCTAACTATGGCTACACCTTC
TRBV28	.	TRBJ2-7	.	CASSFPGRLRYEQYF	TGTGCCAGCAGTTTCCCGGGACGGCTCAGATACGAGCAGTACTTC
TRBV27	many	TRBJ2-7	.	CASSLYSGVSYEQYF	TGTGCCAGCAGTTTATATTCTGGGGTGTCCTACGAGCAGTACTTC
TRBV28	.	TRBJ2-6	.	CATRSPSGANVLTF	TGTGCCACCCGTTCTCCGTCTGGGGCCAACGTCCTGACTTTC
TRBV5-1	.	TRBJ1-4	.	CASSLTVGTNEKLFF	TGCGCCAGCAGCTTGACGGTTGGGACTAATGAAAAACTGTTTTTT
TRBV28	.	TRBJ1-2	.	CASEGDNYGYTF	TGTGCCTCCGAAGGGGACAACTATGGCTACACCTTC
TRBV7-3	few	TRBJ1-1	.	CASSPQAGQITEAFF	TGTGCCAGCAGCCCCCAGGCAGGACAAATAACTGAAGCTTTCTTT
TRBV29-1	few	TRBJ1-5	.	CSVEGVWAANQPQHF	TGCAGCGTTGAGGGCGTTTGGGCAGCTAATCAGCCCCAGCATTTT
TRBV6-1	.	TRBJ1-4	.	CASSLDEKLFF	TGTGCCAGCAGTCTCGATGAAAAACTGTTTTTT
TRBV7-2	.	TRBJ2-5	TRBD2	CASSLGLVRETQYF	TGTGCCAGCAGCTTGGGACTAGTCAGGGAGACCCAGTACTTC